This T cell receptor (beta chain) was recovered during a study of low-dose radiotherapy and immunotherapy resistance in tumors. Primers used for first-strand cDNA, a TRAV- and TRBV-specific set, covered both alpha and beta chains. The TCRs were subjected to amplification over approximately 20 PCR cycles employing a constant-region primer in conjunction with a V-primer adapter. MiXCR was run by TCRdb on the reads, yielding one entry per CDR3 protein. The sample records over 5,500 distinct CDR3 sequences, around 71% being singletons. V trimming: 2 bases; J trimming: 11 bases; junction bases outside the gene matches: 10. The CDR3 consists of 15 residues. Germline V CDR1 and CDR2: SGHKS, YYEKEE (reference sequence).

The chain joins TRBV5-5 to TRBJ1-5, with 10 bases fitting TRBD1. The source of this sequence is a human donor with advanced metastatic prostate, ovarian, gallbladder or colorectal cancer (not recorded which). This table probably holds off-target reads from a library built for another chain. The CDR3 loop reads CASSLGQGGFGAQHF. The CDR3 nucleotides read TGTGCCAGCAGCTTAGGACAGGGGGGGTTCGGAGCCCAGCATTTT.